What follows are 27 T cell receptor beta chains derived from one specimen sequenced in a study of cytotoxic CD8 clonotypes in ibrutinib-treated CLL. Here immunoSEQ multiplex PCR was the method, and the copy in TCRdb shows in-frame clones only, minus some. The top ten clones hold approximately 6% of a sample with hundreds of thousands of clones, around 75% of them seen once. Sample: PBMCs, taken after 12 months of ibrutinib treatment. The receptors stem from a human donor with chronic lymphocytic leukemia.

The chain has TRBV19 and TRBJ1-1; no clear D gene. The V and J ends lost 1 base and 4 bases respectively, with 10 bases between them. The CDR3 has 14 residues. From germline, CDR1 is LNHDA and CDR2 SQIVND (reference sequence). DNA for the CDR3: TGTGCCAGTAGTATAGGGGGAGGGCGCACTGAAGCTTTCTTT. Translating gives CASSIGGGRTEAFF.

This clone was recorded once. V gene TRBV11-2 combines with J gene TRBJ1-2, with TRBD1 identical over 7 bases. Trimming took 6 bases from V and 4 from J; bases not matched to a gene: 5. Germline loops: CDR1 SGHAT, CDR2 FQNNGV. This CDR3 comprises 13 residues. The CDR3 loop reads CASSKTGAYGYTF. CDR3 sequence (DNA): TGTGCCAGCAGTAAAACAGGGGCCTATGGCTACACCTTC. Combining the CDR3 with reference TRBV11-2 and TRBJ1-2 gives the whole variable domain EAGVAQSPRYKIIEKRQSVAFWCNPISGHATLYWYQQILGQGPKLLIQFQNNGVVDDSQLPKDRFSAERLKGVDSTLKIQPAKLEDSAVYLCASSKTGAYGYTFGSGTRLTVV.

The V call is TRBV5-1, the J call TRBJ2-1; D not resolved. The CDR3 spans 16 residues. With 0 bases removed from V and 0 bases from J, the gap between germline ends came to 10 bases. Per the germline V gene, CDR1 is SGHRS and CDR2 is YFSETQ. CDR3 bases: TGCGCCAGCAGCTTGGAAGGGCCAAGCTCCTACAATGAGCAGTTCTTC. Protein product: CASSLEGPSSYNEQFF.

This chain connects TRBV6-6 to TRBJ1-2; maybe TRBD1 (5 bases). The V gene lost 6 bases and the J gene lost 9 bases, with 14 bases spanning the gap. The CDR3 extends over 12 amino acids. In germline, CDR1 is MNHNY, CDR2 SVGAGI (reference sequence). CDR3: CASREPGRSYTF. As DNA, the CDR3 is TGTGCCAGCAGAGAACCGGGACGAAGCTACACCTTC.

This chain connects TRBV2 to TRBJ2-3; D is possibly TRBD1 or TRBD2 (5 bases each). Germline assignment: CDR1 SNHLY and CDR2 FYNNEI. The CDR3 length is 16 residues. V lost 1 base and J 6 bases, leaving 17 bases between the germline ends. CDR3 amino acids: CASSEELLWDRDTQYF. In DNA form, the CDR3 reads TGTGCCAGCAGTGAAGAGCTTTTGTGGGACCGTGATACGCAGTATTTT.

V usage is TRBV5-8 and J usage is TRBJ1-2; D is possibly TRBD1 (6 bases). The CDR3 is made up of 12 amino acids. Germline lookup yields CDR1 SGHTS and CDR2 YDEGEE. The V end lost 1 base, the J end lost 7 bases, and 8 bases lay between the germline ends. The chain's CDR3 is CASSLTGLGYTF. The CDR3, as DNA: TGTGCCAGCAGCTTGACAGGGCTTGGCTACACCTTC.

V is TRBV9 and J is TRBJ1-2, with D maybe TRBD1 (6 bases). V lost 4 bases and J lost 0, with 13 bases in between. Germline V gene data show CDR1 as SGDLS and CDR2 as YYNGEE. The CDR3 loop spans 15 amino acids. The CDR3 loop reads CASSLRQGTNYGYTF. CDR3 DNA sequence: TGTGCCAGCAGCCTTCGTCAGGGGACTAACTATGGCTACACCTTC.

This clone occurred a few times. The chain employs TRBV2 and TRBJ1-3; D is unresolved. The germline gives CDR1 SNHLY, CDR2 FYNNEI. Trimming took 4 bases from V and 3 from J, leaving 16 bases between them. The CDR3 covers 16 residues. CDR3 bases: TGTGCCAGCAGTGGCACCGGCCTCCCCGTTGGAAACACCATATATTTT. This translates into CASSGTGLPVGNTIYF.

The J gene is TRBJ1-2, the V gene TRBV5-1; weak D call: TRBD1 (5 bases). The V gene's germline CDR1 is SGHRS and CDR2 YFSETQ. Trimming cost V 0 bases and J 4 bases, with 10 bases left between them. The length of the CDR3 is 14 residues. The CDR3 is CASSLVGTFYGYTF. Here the CDR3 DNA reads TGCGCCAGCAGCTTGGTGGGGACCTTCTATGGCTACACCTTC.

The chain's CDR3 is CASSRTVANYGYTF. The CDR3 DNA follows: TGTGCCAGCAGCCGGACAGTAGCTAACTATGGCTACACCTTC. The J gene is TRBJ1-2, the V gene TRBV6-6; D might be TRBD1 (6 bases). CDR1 and CDR2 (germline): MNHNY, SVGAGI (reference sequence). This CDR3 has 14 amino acids. V lost 6 bases to trimming and J lost 0 bases, with 11 bases between them.

The V gene is TRBV9, the J gene TRBJ1-2, with 9 bases that match TRBD1. Trimming cost V 2 bases and J 6 bases; bases outside gene matches: 5. The CDR3 runs to 14 residues. The V gene's germline CDR1 is SGDLS and CDR2 YYNGEE. DNA of the CDR3: TGTGCCAGCAGCGTCGTACAGGGGGCGGATGGCTACACCTTC. This encodes CASSVVQGADGYTF.

The V and J genes are TRBV2 and TRBJ1-2, with D possibly TRBD1 on 6 matching bases. Trimming pared 6 bases from V and 4 bases from J, leaving 15 bases between. Germline V lookup: CDR1 SNHLY, CDR2 FYNNEI. The CDR3 spans 14 residues. The CDR3 protein is CASSVELQGYGYTF. In nucleotides, the CDR3 is TGTGCCAGCAGCGTCGAATTACAGGGCTATGGCTACACCTTC.

The gene calls are TRBV5-1 and TRBJ1-1; no definite D call. Germline values: CDR1 SGHRS, CDR2 YFSETQ. Trimming took 4 bases from V and 1 from J, leaving 14 bases between them. The CDR3 length is 15 residues. This CDR3 reads CASSPEAQPNTEAFF. The DNA for the CDR3 is TGCGCCAGCAGCCCGGAGGCCCAGCCGAACACTGAAGCTTTCTTT. The entire variable domain, with the rest obtained from reference TRBV5-1 and TRBJ1-1, is as follows: KAGVTQTPRYLIKTRGQQVTLSCSPISGHRSVSWYQQTPGQGLQFLFEYFSETQRNKGNFPGRFSGRQFSNSRSEMNVSTLELGDSALYLCASSPEAQPNTEAFFGQGTRLTVV.

This clone was recorded a few times. The chain employs TRBV5-1 and TRBJ2-2, with D perhaps TRBD2 (6 bases). V lost 1 base and J 5 bases, leaving 12 bases between the germline ends. This CDR3 has 15 residues. Germline CDR1 reads SGHRS; CDR2 reads YFSETQ. The CDR3 nucleotides are TGCGCCAGCAGCTTGCCGGGAGTCGGGACCGGGGAGCTGTTTTTT. Protein product: CASSLPGVGTGELFF.

The chain joins TRBV4-2 to TRBJ2-2; a possible D gene is TRBD1 (6 bases). Germline CDR1 is LGHNA and CDR2 is YNFKEQ. CDR3 length equals 14 residues. V lost 5 bases, J lost 6 bases, and 13 bases lay in between. As DNA, the CDR3 is TGTGCCAGCAGCATGCTCAAGGGGGCCGGGGAGCTGTTTTTT. Its protein is CASSMLKGAGELFF.

This chain links TRBV19 with TRBJ2-6; 8 bases fit TRBD2. This CDR3 has 17 residues. V dropped 5 bases and J dropped 0; count of bases not matched to a gene: 6. CDR1 LNHDA and CDR2 SQIVND come from the germline V gene (reference sequence). The CDR3 is CASSPREGSSGANVLTF. CDR3 nucleotide sequence: TGTGCCAGTAGTCCTCGGGAGGGGAGCTCTGGGGCCAACGTCCTGACTTTC.

The chain employs TRBV19 and TRBJ2-7, with 10 bases aligning to TRBD1. This CDR3 is built from 14 residues. Germline-derived CDR1 and CDR2 are LNHDA and SQIVND (reference sequence). J gave up 4 bases and V 5 bases, and 5 bases lay outside the gene matches. In DNA, the CDR3 is TGTGCCAGTAGTCCCCGACAGGGGGCTTACGAGCAGTACTTC. Its protein product is CASSPRQGAYEQYF. The full variable domain, completed using reference TRBV19 and TRBJ2-7, is DGGITQSPKYLFRKEGQNVTLSCEQNLNHDAMYWYRQDPGQGLRLIYYSQIVNDFQKGDIAEGYSVSREKKESFPLTVTSAQKNPTAFYLCASSPRQGAYEQYFGPGTRLTVT.

This clone occurred once. The genes are TRBV7-6 and TRBJ2-2; 9 bases align to TRBD2. The V segment lost 1 base and the J segment 6 bases; nucleotides outside the gene matches: 6. Germline V gene data show CDR1 as SGHVS and CDR2 as FNYEAQ. This CDR3 has 16 amino acids. As DNA, the CDR3 is TGTGCCAGCAGCTTAGGGAGTAGCGGGAGCGCCGGGGAGCTGTTTTTT. It yields the protein CASSLGSSGSAGELFF. The full variable domain, with the rest looked up from reference TRBV7-6 and TRBJ2-2, is GAGVSQSPRYKVTKRGQDVALRCDPISGHVSLYWYRQALGQGPEFLTYFNYEAQQDKSGLPNDRFSAERPEGSISTLTIQRTEQRDSAMYRCASSLGSSGSAGELFFGEGSRLTVL.

The V and J genes are TRBV9 and TRBJ2-5; D is ambiguous. Germline V lookup: CDR1 SGDLS, CDR2 YYNGEE. Trimming pared 9 bases from V and 2 bases from J, leaving 17 bases between. This CDR3 has 14 amino acids. CDR3 coding DNA: TGTGCCACCGCGCCGGTTGCTCAACAAGAGACCCAGTACTTC. As protein: CATAPVAQQETQYF.

The CDR3 DNA follows: TGCAGCGTTCCTGGACAGGGAGGAGGAAACACCATATATTTT. This gives the protein CSVPGQGGGNTIYF. This sequence joins TRBV29-1 and TRBJ1-3; 8 bases map to TRBD1. With 5 bases clipped from V and 4 bases from J, the junction kept 7 bases outside the gene matches. Germline CDR1 is SQVTM and CDR2 is ANQGSEA. This CDR3 is 14 amino acids long. The variable domain in full, with the rest retrieved from reference TRBV29-1 and TRBJ1-3, is SAVISQKPSRDICQRGTSLTIQCQVDSQVTMMFWYRQQPGQSLTLIATANQGSEATYESGFVIDKFPISRPNLTFSTLTVSNMSPEDSSIYLCSVPGQGGGNTIYFGEGSWLTVV.

This chain links TRBV5-1 with TRBJ1-2; 9 bases map to TRBD1. Trimming took 4 bases from V and 2 from J; bases not matched to a gene: 15. The CDR3 spans 18 residues. In germline, CDR1 is SGHRS, CDR2 YFSETQ. This CDR3 is CASSNGGENRGQNYGYTF. The CDR3 region has the DNA TGCGCCAGCAGCAACGGCGGGGAAAACAGGGGGCAGAACTATGGCTACACCTTC. The complete variable domain, with remaining parts taken from reference TRBV5-1 and TRBJ1-2, reads KAGVTQTPRYLIKTRGQQVTLSCSPISGHRSVSWYQQTPGQGLQFLFEYFSETQRNKGNFPGRFSGRQFSNSRSEMNVSTLELGDSALYLCASSNGGENRGQNYGYTFGSGTRLTVV.

The V call is TRBV7-9, the J call TRBJ2-6; D is undetermined. V lost 4 bases and J 12 bases, leaving 16 bases between the germline ends. The CDR3 sequence is 14 residues long. The germline V gene has CDR1 SEHNR and CDR2 FQNEAQ (reference sequence). The CDR3 loop is CASSSSLEVGVLTF. Written as DNA, the CDR3 is TGTGCCAGCAGCTCAAGCCTCGAGGTTGGCGTCCTGACTTTC.

This clone was counted only a few times. The rearrangement joins TRBV10-1 to TRBJ1-1; D might be TRBD1 (5 bases). This CDR3 contains 13 residues. V gave up 8 bases and J gave up 5 bases, with 15 bases separating them. The germline gives CDR1 WNHNN, CDR2 SYGVQD (reference sequence). The CDR3 here is CASAQSRVTEAFF. CDR3 DNA sequence: TGCGCCAGCGCTCAAAGCAGGGTTACTGAAGCTTTCTTT.

The V gene is TRBV6-6, the J gene TRBJ1-5, with 10 bases identical to TRBD1. V dropped 11 bases and J dropped 5; count of bases not matched to a gene: 3. This CDR3 comprises 12 residues. CDR1 MNHNY and CDR2 SVGAGI come from the germline V gene (reference sequence). CDR3 sequence reads: CAGGTGDQPQHF. In nucleotides, the CDR3 is TGTGCCGGCGGGACAGGGGATCAGCCCCAGCATTTT.

The genes are TRBV28 and TRBJ2-7, with a weak D call TRBD1 (5 bases). This CDR3 contains 14 residues. Deletions cut 4 bases from V and 6 bases from J, with 16 bases between. Germline assignment: CDR1 MDHEN and CDR2 SYDVKM. Written as DNA, the CDR3 is TGTGCCAGCAGTTCACCCCCAGGGAACCCCGAGCAGTACTTC. This codes for CASSSPPGNPEQYF.

The rearrangement links TRBV9 to TRBJ1-6; no firm D call. V was shortened by 4 bases and J by 0 bases, with 20 bases between the two germline ends. This CDR3 region has 19 residues. Germline V gene lookup returns CDR1 SGDLS and CDR2 YYNGEE. The CDR3: CASSRSSGPRSSYNSPLHF. The CDR3 bases are TGTGCCAGCAGCCGTTCCTCCGGGCCTCGGAGCTCCTATAATTCACCCCTCCACTTT.

The chain is built from TRBV19 and TRBJ1-2; 7 bases align to TRBD1. The CDR3 length is 14 residues. Germline V CDR1 and CDR2: LNHDA, SQIVND (reference sequence). V gave up 5 bases and J gave up 6 bases; unmatched junction bases: 9. The CDR3, as DNA: TGTGCCAGTAGTTTCACAGGGGATCGGAATGGCTACACCTTC. Protein: CASSFTGDRNGYTF.